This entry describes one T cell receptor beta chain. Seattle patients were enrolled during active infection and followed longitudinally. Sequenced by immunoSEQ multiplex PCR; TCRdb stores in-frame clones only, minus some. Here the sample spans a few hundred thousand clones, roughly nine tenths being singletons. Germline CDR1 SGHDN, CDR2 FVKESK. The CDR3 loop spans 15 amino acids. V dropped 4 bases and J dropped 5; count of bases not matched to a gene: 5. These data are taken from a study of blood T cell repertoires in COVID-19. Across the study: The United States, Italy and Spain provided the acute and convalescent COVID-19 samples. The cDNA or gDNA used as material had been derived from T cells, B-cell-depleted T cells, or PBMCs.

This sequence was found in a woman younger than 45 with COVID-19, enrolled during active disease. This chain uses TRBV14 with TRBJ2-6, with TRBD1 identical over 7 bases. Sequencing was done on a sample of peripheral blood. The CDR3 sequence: CASSPTGSWANVLTF. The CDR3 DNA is TGTGCCAGCAGCCCGACAGGGTCTTGGGCCAACGTCCTGACTTTC.